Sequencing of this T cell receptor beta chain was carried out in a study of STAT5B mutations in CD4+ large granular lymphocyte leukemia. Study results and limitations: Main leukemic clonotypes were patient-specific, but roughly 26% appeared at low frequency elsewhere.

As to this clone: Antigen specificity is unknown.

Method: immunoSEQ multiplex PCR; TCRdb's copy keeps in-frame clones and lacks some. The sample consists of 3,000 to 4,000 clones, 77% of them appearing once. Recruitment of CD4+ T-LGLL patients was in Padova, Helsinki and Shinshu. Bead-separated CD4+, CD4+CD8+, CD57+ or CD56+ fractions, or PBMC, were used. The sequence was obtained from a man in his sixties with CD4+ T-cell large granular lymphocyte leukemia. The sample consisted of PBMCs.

The CDR3 loop is CASSNQGATEAFF. Written as DNA, the CDR3 is TGTGCCAGCAGCAACCAGGGGGCGACTGAAGCTTTCTTT. The rearrangement links TRBV7-6 to TRBJ1-1; 8 bases agree with TRBD1. With V trimmed by 5 bases and J by 5 bases, 4 bases remained unmatched. Germline V lookup: CDR1 SGHVS, CDR2 FNYEAQ. There are 13 residues in the CDR3. The variable domain in full, with the rest retrieved from reference TRBV7-6 and TRBJ1-1, is GAGVSQSPRYKVTKRGQDVALRCDPISGHVSLYWYRQALGQGPEFLTYFNYEAQQDKSGLPNDRFSAERPEGSISTLTIQRTEQRDSAMYRCASSNQGATEAFFGQGTRLTVV.